One sample yielded the 22 T cell receptor beta chains listed below, sequenced in a study of cytomegalovirus exposure and HLA in healthy donors. PCR was performed using 60 Vbeta and 13 Jbeta primers. Only in-frame clones appear in the TCRdb table, and some are missing; sequencing was by immunoSEQ multiplex PCR. The sample has 150,000 to 180,000 clones, under 80% seen once. Sequenced input: PBMCs. Source of these receptors: a man younger than 40 in good health and CMV-seronegative.

On this clone: One end of the junction fails to match germline, which may point to a read error. The chain employs TRBV5-1 and TRBJ1-6; possible D gene TRBD1, 5 bases. The CDR3 totals 15 residues. Germline V gene lookup returns CDR1 SGHRS and CDR2 YFSETQ. CDR3 in amino acids: CASSLGQLDNSPLNF. Written as DNA, the CDR3 is TGCGCCAGCAGCTTGGGACAGTTGGACAATTCACCCCTCAACTTT.

The chain employs TRBV30 and TRBJ1-1, with D hard to call. This CDR3 contains 12 residues. CDR1 is GTSNPN and CDR2 is SVGIG in the germline V gene (reference sequence). V was cut by 1 base and J by 3 bases, with 6 bases left in between. CDR3 bases: TGTGCCTGGAGTGACACCGACACTGAAGCTTTCTTT. Translating gives CAWSDTDTEAFF.

This clone was counted once. The chain couples TRBV29-1 to TRBJ2-4; possible D gene TRBD2, 6 bases. V lost 3 bases and J lost 9, with 12 bases in between. The CDR3 runs to 12 residues. Germline CDR1 reads SQVTM; CDR2 reads ANQGSEA. The DNA for the CDR3 is TGCAGCGTTGAGGTGGAGGGAGGCATTCAGTACTTC. Protein sequence: CSVEVEGGIQYF.

V usage is TRBV5-4 and J usage is TRBJ2-3, with 9 bases matching TRBD1. CDR3 length: 15 residues. V shed 5 bases and J 3 bases; nucleotides not matched to a gene: 7. Germline V lookup: CDR1 SGHNT, CDR2 YYREEE (reference sequence). CDR3 coding DNA: TGTGCCAGCAGTCCCGGACAGGGGCAGACAGATACGCAGTATTTT. Encoded protein: CASSPGQGQTDTQYF.

This clone was seen more than once but under ten times. The V gene is TRBV5-4, the J gene TRBJ2-5, with 8 bases aligning to TRBD1. The germline gives CDR1 SGHNT, CDR2 YYREEE (reference sequence). The CDR3 is made up of 16 amino acids. J gave up 0 bases and V 0 bases, and 4 bases lay outside the gene matches. The CDR3 reads CASSLDLGQDQETQYF. CDR3 in DNA: TGTGCCAGCAGCTTGGATTTGGGACAGGACCAAGAGACCCAGTACTTC.

V gene TRBV9 combines with J gene TRBJ2-5, with 10 bases lining up with TRBD2. V gave up 4 bases and J gave up 0 bases; unmatched junction bases: 9. The germline V gene has CDR1 SGDLS and CDR2 YYNGEE. The CDR3 consists of 17 residues. CDR3 nucleotides: TGTGCCAGCAGCTCCAGCGGAGCGGGGGGGTACCAAGAGACCCAGTACTTC. The encoded protein is CASSSSGAGGYQETQYF. The variable domain in full, completed from reference TRBV9 and TRBJ2-5, reads DSGVTQTPKHLITATGQRVTLRCSPRSGDLSVYWYQQSLDQGLQFLIQYYNGEERAKGNILERFSAQQFPDLHSELNLSSLELGDSALYFCASSSSGAGGYQETQYFGPGTRLLVL.

V and J are TRBV6-1 and TRBJ1-1, with D perhaps TRBD1 (5 bases). The V gene's germline CDR1 is MNHNS and CDR2 SASEGT. The CDR3 is 12 residues long. V was shortened by 10 bases and J by 6 bases, with 15 bases between the two germline ends. CDR3 sequence (DNA): TGTGCCACCAGATGGGGACTCGCTGAAGCTTTCTTT. Translation gives CATRWGLAEAFF.

The chain links TRBV7-8 to TRBJ2-4; D gene uncertain. V shed 4 bases and J shed 0 bases, with 13 bases lying between them. The CDR3 is 16 amino acids. CDR1 SGHVS and CDR2 FQNEAQ come from the germline V gene. The CDR3 is CASSSSGSTAKNIQYF. CDR3 DNA: TGTGCCAGCAGCTCATCGGGTTCCACAGCCAAAAACATTCAGTACTTC.

The DNA for the CDR3 is TGTGCCTGTGGACAGGGCAGTTACGAGCAGTACTTC. Protein sequence: CACGQGSYEQYF. The chain combines TRBV2 with TRBJ2-7, with 8 nucleotides matching TRBD1. The CDR3 totals 12 residues. Germline V gene lookup returns CDR1 SNHLY and CDR2 FYNNEI. J lost 4 bases, V lost 11 bases, and 7 bases had no gene match.

V usage is TRBV25-1 and J usage is TRBJ2-7; D possibly corresponds to TRBD1 (6 bases). CDR1 is MGHDK and CDR2 is SYGVNS in the germline V gene. This CDR3 comprises 14 residues. The V and J ends lost 3 bases and 5 bases respectively, with 14 bases between them. The CDR3 is CASSDTGLTHEQYF. The CDR3 bases are TGTGCCAGCAGTGATACAGGGCTGACCCACGAGCAGTACTTC.

The rearrangement uses TRBV10-3 and TRBJ2-1; TRBD2 matches at 11 bases. J gave up 5 bases and V 4 bases, and 4 bases lay outside the gene matches. Germline CDR1 ENHRY, CDR2 SYGVKD. This CDR3 region has 15 residues. The CDR3 protein is CAISGLAGTHNEQFF. CDR3 coding DNA: TGTGCCATCAGTGGACTAGCGGGGACCCACAATGAGCAGTTCTTC.

This clone was counted a few times. V gene TRBV6-5 combines with J gene TRBJ1-5, with 10 bases that match TRBD1. Germline loops: CDR1 MNHEY, CDR2 SVGAGI. V dropped 6 bases and J dropped 7; count of bases not matched to a gene: 6. The CDR3 contains 14 residues. The CDR3 DNA is TGTGCCAGCAGCGAGACAGGGGGCGTGCAGCCCCAGCATTTT. Translation: CASSETGGVQPQHF.

This rearrangement joins TRBV5-1 to TRBJ2-7; no definite D call. Per germline, CDR1 SGHRS and CDR2 YFSETQ. Trimming removed 0 bases at V and 6 bases at J, with 7 bases between. The CDR3 is 12 amino acids. The CDR3 bases are TGCGCCAGCAGCTTGGACCAGGTCGAGCAGTACTTC. This codes for CASSLDQVEQYF. Combining the CDR3 with reference TRBV5-1 and TRBJ2-7 gives the whole variable domain KAGVTQTPRYLIKTRGQQVTLSCSPISGHRSVSWYQQTPGQGLQFLFEYFSETQRNKGNFPGRFSGRQFSNSRSEMNVSTLELGDSALYLCASSLDQVEQYFGPGTRLTVT.

The chain combines TRBV2 with TRBJ2-2, with 7 nucleotides matching TRBD2. Trimming removed 0 bases from V and 4 bases from J; junction bases left unmatched: 11. Germline CDR1 is SNHLY and CDR2 is FYNNEI. CDR3 length: 18 amino acids. The DNA for the CDR3 is TGTGCCAGCAGTGAAGCGCTTCCTAGCGGCGCTTCCACCGGGGAGCTGTTTTTT. It codes for CASSEALPSGASTGELFF.

This clone has only one observation. The chain combines TRBV11-2 with TRBJ1-1; tentative D call: TRBD1 (5 bases). This CDR3 has 15 residues. From germline, CDR1 is SGHAT and CDR2 FQNNGV. V lost 1 base to trimming and J lost 1 base, with 10 bases between them. The chain's CDR3 is CASSLALTANTEAFF. In DNA form, the CDR3 reads TGTGCCAGCAGCTTAGCCCTGACAGCGAACACTGAAGCTTTCTTT.

This sequence joins TRBV5-4 and TRBJ2-1, with 7 bases lining up with TRBD2. The length of the CDR3 is 16 residues. Germline V CDR1 and CDR2: SGHNT, YYREEE (reference sequence). After removal of 0 bases from V and 6 bases from J, the junction contained 9 bases not matched to a gene. The CDR3 nucleotides are TGTGCCAGCAGCTTGGATTCGGCTAGCGGATCCAATGAGCAGTTCTTC. Amino acids: CASSLDSASGSNEQFF.

The V gene is TRBV27, the J gene TRBJ1-6; TRBD1 agrees at 7 bases. V shed 4 bases and J 7 bases; nucleotides not matched to a gene: 4. CDR3 length: 14 residues. Germline values: CDR1 MNHEY, CDR2 SMNVEV (reference sequence). The CDR3 loop reads CASSWGTENSPLHF. The CDR3 DNA follows: TGTGCCAGCAGTTGGGGGACAGAAAATTCACCCCTCCACTTT.

The gene calls are TRBV28 and TRBJ2-3; tentative D call: TRBD2 (6 bases). From germline, CDR1 is MDHEN and CDR2 SYDVKM. Trimming took off 5 bases at V and 4 bases at J, with 7 bases between the two ends. This CDR3 spans 12 amino acids. CDR3 nucleotide sequence: TGTGCCAGCAGTGGGGGGTCAGATACGCAGTATTTT. Protein sequence: CASSGGSDTQYF.

V and J are TRBV2 and TRBJ2-1; 8 bases fit TRBD2. Germline assignment: CDR1 SNHLY and CDR2 FYNNEI. The CDR3 contains 13 residues. J gave up 6 bases and V 5 bases, and 3 bases lay outside the gene matches. CDR3 DNA: TGTGCCAGCAGTTCCGGGACTAGCAATGAGCAGTTCTTC. Amino acids: CASSSGTSNEQFF.

J is TRBJ1-1 and V is TRBV6-1, with 10 bases fitting TRBD1. The length of the CDR3 is 14 residues. Trimming cost V 6 bases and J 0 bases; bases outside gene matches: 1. Germline CDR1 reads MNHNS; CDR2 reads SASEGT. This CDR3 reads CASRGQGMNTEAFF. CDR3 sequence (DNA): TGTGCCAGCAGGGGACAGGGGATGAACACTGAAGCTTTCTTT.

The rearrangement uses TRBV7-2 and TRBJ2-5, with 8 positions matching TRBD2. The DNA end is a closer match to TRBJ2-7, so the J assignment may be wrong. The CDR3 sequence is 16 residues long. Germline loops: CDR1 SGHTA, CDR2 FQGNSA. CDR3: CASSFNRGGGGYEQYF. The CDR3 DNA reads as TGTGCCAGCAGCTTCAATCGGGGGGGAGGAGGCTACGAGCAGTACTTC.

Notes on this clone: A read error may account for a junction end that differs from germline. The chain is built from TRBV30 and TRBJ2-7, with a possible D match to TRBD1 (5 bases). In germline, CDR1 is GTSNPN, CDR2 SVGIG (reference sequence). The CDR3 has 11 residues. This CDR3 reads CAWSVATLGDF. The CDR3 DNA reads TGTGCCTGGAGTGTGGCGACCCTAGGGGACTTC. The variable domain in full, completed from reference TRBV30 and TRBJ2-7, reads SQTIHQWPATLVQPVGSPLSLECTVEGTSNPNLYWYRQAAGRGLQLLFYSVGIGQISSEVPQNLSASRPQDRQFILSSKKLLLSDSGFYLCAWSVATLGDFGPGTRLTVT.